This T cell receptor beta chain was sequenced for a study of OX40 agonist ivuxolimab in advanced cancers. Study-wide background: Patients were over 65% male with ages roughly 23 to 85, mean approximately 55.

After removal of 6 bases from V and 2 bases from J, the junction contained 10 bases not matched to a gene. This CDR3 contains 17 residues. Germline V gene data show CDR1 as SEHNR and CDR2 as FQNEAQ (reference sequence). The protocol was immunoSEQ multiplex PCR, while the TCRdb copy is restricted to in-frame clones and leaves out a portion. Here the sample spans under 70,000 clones, around 87% being singletons. This TCR came from an adult with an advanced solid tumor such as melanoma, head and neck, liver or kidney cancer. V and J are TRBV7-9 and TRBJ2-3; 11 bases match TRBD2. The sample in question was CD4+ or CD8+ T cells sorted from blood, obtained in a trial of the OX40 agonist ivuxolimab. CDR3 sequence reads: CASSHGLAGGVTDTQYF. The DNA of the CDR3 is TGTGCCAGCAGTCATGGCCTAGCGGGGGGTGTCACAGATACGCAGTATTTT.